These 5 T cell receptor beta chains originate from one sample sequenced in a study of CD8+CD57+ T cells in acquired aplastic anemia. Researchers used genomic DNA as the template to profile TCR beta VDJ and CDR3. TCRdb fed the reads into MiXCR, producing one record per CDR3 protein. The sample lists 200,000 to 250,000 distinct CDR3 sequences; about a third were seen once. Sequenced sample: sorted CD4+, CD8+, or CD8+CD57+ T cells (not recorded which) from PBMCs. These receptors were obtained from a human donor in good health, serving as a control.

About this clonotype: A clone one base away is much larger, so this may be a read error. J is TRBJ1-6 and V is TRBV25-1; no clear D. Trimming left V 6 bases short and J 9 bases short, with 12 bases between. The CDR3 has 13 amino acids. Germline V gives CDR1 MGHDK, CDR2 SYGVNS. The CDR3 bases are TGTGCCAGCAGATTGGACGGAAGTTCACCCCTCCACTTT. Amino acid sequence: CASRLDGSSPLHF.

The chain links TRBV29-1 to TRBJ1-1; D is unclear. The CDR3 extends over 13 amino acids. CDR1 and CDR2 (germline): SQVTM, ANQGSEA. Trimming stripped 4 bases from V and 4 bases from J, with 13 bases between. CDR3 region: CSVVSGVGTEAFF. CDR3 sequence (DNA): TGCAGCGTTGTATCGGGCGTCGGCACTGAAGCTTTCTTT.

The V call is TRBV30, the J call TRBJ2-7; TRBD1 might be the D (6 bases). Germline lookup yields CDR1 GTSNPN and CDR2 SVGIG (reference sequence). The ends were cut back, 0 bases at V and 2 bases at J, with 14 bases in the middle. The CDR3 totals 15 residues. DNA for the CDR3: TGTGCCTGGAGTGTACATCGGACAGCGACCTACGAGCAGTACTTC. It is translated as CAWSVHRTATYEQYF.

J is TRBJ1-1 and V is TRBV10-2; 9 nucleotides line up with TRBD1. The CDR3 consists of 16 residues. Germline V lookup: CDR1 WSHSY, CDR2 SAAADI. Losses at the gene ends were 7 bases for V and 7 bases for J; bases not matched to a gene: 16. This chain's CDR3 is CASTPRLAGQGGEAFF. CDR3 in DNA: TGCGCCAGCACTCCGAGACTAGCGGGACAGGGCGGTGAAGCTTTCTTT.

This clonotype was counted many times. J is TRBJ1-1 and V is TRBV10-2; D is unclear. V was clipped by 2 bases and J by 4 bases, with 5 bases between them. The germline V gene encodes CDR1 WSHSY and CDR2 SAAADI. The CDR3 consists of 12 residues. The CDR3, as DNA: TGCGCCAGCAGTGAGGGGGTCACTGAAGCTTTCTTT. Protein product: CASSEGVTEAFF.